This T cell receptor beta chain was sequenced for a study of beta chain features in type 1 diabetes. cDNA synthesis used the whole RNA isolate, giving expressed TCRB sequences. Method: immunoSEQ multiplex PCR; TCRdb's copy keeps in-frame clones and lacks some. In the table there are about 140,000 clones, 9% to 10% of which are singletons. This clone has only a few counts. CDR1 is MNHNS and CDR2 is SASEGT in the germline V gene. Trimming removed 2 bases from V and 6 bases from J, with 3 bases in between. The length of the CDR3 is 11 residues. Sorting produced populations that all topped 95% purity. The J gene is TRBJ2-3, the V gene TRBV6-1; D remains ambiguous. Input material: central memory CD4+ T cells from blood. The sequence was obtained from a woman in her forties in good health. The CDR3 is CASSESDTQYF. CDR3 nucleotides: TGTGCCAGCAGTGAATCTGATACGCAGTATTTT.